This T cell receptor beta chain is from a study of blood T cell repertoires in COVID-19 (dated by TCRdb to 2018 to 2021). In the study overall: Collaborator samples came from the United States, Italy and Spain and covered acute and convalescent phases of COVID-19. The prospective study material was composed of cDNA or gDNA derived from T cells, B-cell-depleted T cells, or PBMCs. Subjects who had been exposed to COVID-19, were actively infected with it, or had recovered from it provided the deeply sampled blood TCRbeta repertoires that made up the dataset. The repertoires were released in a freely available public database meant as a resource for research on the immune response to SARS-CoV-2. The samples were drawn from the first 160 participants of the ongoing ImmuneRACE study and from over a thousand subjects provided by 6 global collaborators. The sample metadata nearly always contained a de-identified subject ID, COVID-19 status, age in years and sex. HLA class I and class II types, where available, came from metadata supplied by the sample provider rather than from assay-based typing.

Enrolling through a virtual design, the prospective study's participants ranged in age from roughly 18 to 95 years and lived across roughly 23 United States geographic areas. In the prospective study, participants were assigned to cohorts based on the clinical history participants reported in a screening survey and a study questionnaire. ImmuneRACE Cohort 3 recovered participants were defined by two consecutive negative NP/OP PCR tests, healthcare professional clearance, or symptom resolution. In the prospective study, whole blood, serum and a nasopharyngeal or oropharyngeal swab were collected from each participant by mobile phlebotomists. Additional blood draws and questionnaires over an approximately two-month period could optionally be provided by prospective study participants. Prospective study blood samples were shipped either frozen or at room temperature before DNA extraction. TCRbeta CDR3 regions were amplified from genomic DNA by means of the immunoSEQ Assay, a bias-controlled multiplex PCR. The authors processed their data as follows. Nucleated cell counts per sample were estimated from amplification of reference gene primers within the assay. To quantify the absolute abundance of each unique TCRbeta CDR3 rearrangement, sequence reads were collapsed and filtered. Productive Simpson clonality was computed per sample as the square root of Simpson's diversity index over productive rearrangements. In TCRdb, the immuneACCESS table is reduced to in-frame sequences with V and J assigned. These tables do not hold every clone; where another copy was compared, an unresolved V gene accounts for under half, and the others remain unexplained. The V and J calls and clone size come from that table; D and trimming were worked out from the DNA. A total of over 150,000 clones appear in this sample, roughly nine tenths of them only once. The ten largest clones represent around 7% of the sample.

Concerning this clone: What antigen it recognizes has not been identified. Base quality data are lacking; no much larger clone is found one base away.

Results and caveats for the whole study, not just this receptor: How much clinical and demographic metadata was included differed by source and by participant, and the metadata was provided uncurated.

This TCR derives from a woman aged 45 to 65 who had recovered from COVID-19. The sequenced sample was PBMCs or T cells enriched from blood (not recorded which).

The DNA sequence reads TGTGCCACCAGTGATACGGCCCGGAGCACCTACAATGAGCAGTTCTTC. Protein translation: CATSDTARSTYNEQFF. The rearrangement combines TRBV24-1 with TRBJ2-1, with no reliable assignment of the D segment. Including cysteine and phenylalanine, the CDR3 has 16 amino acids. Of the read, only the CDR3 DNA is kept; its 48 bases are in frame from base 1. Sequences KGHDR (CDR1) and SFDVKD (CDR2) are obtained from the germline V gene. Trimming at the junction amounts to 3 bases on V and 2 bases on J, and the germline ends lie 13 bases apart.